The T cell receptor (beta chain) described here comes from a study of cytomegalovirus exposure and HLA in healthy donors. Study-level results: As confirmed in vitro, a few CMV-associated chains were specific for CMV antigens. An analysis done earlier found most TCR beta V segments productive about 87% or about 30% of the time. Most likely, a cluster of highly shared sequence variants arose as a sequencing artifact.

With regard to this clone: The antigen is unknown. This same CDR3 is encoded by further DNA sequences in the sample.

Researchers ran the PCR with 60 Vbeta and 13 Jbeta primers. The assay was immunoSEQ multiplex PCR, and TCRdb's table has in-frame clones only and misses some. Seen in this sample are about 110,000 clones; the ten most common clones hold around 0.6%. The TCR comes from a man aged 50 to 60 in good health and CMV-seronegative. The sequencing input was PBMCs.

CDR3 sequence: CASSARVNTGELFF. The DNA of the CDR3 is TGTGCCAGCAGCGCCCGCGTTAACACCGGGGAGCTGTTTTTT. The chain carries TRBV9 and TRBJ2-2; no clear D. Germline lookup yields CDR1 SGDLS and CDR2 YYNGEE. The CDR3 runs 14 residues. Trimming pared 3 bases from V and 2 bases from J, leaving 8 bases between.